One and the same sample provided the 32 T cell receptor beta chains below, sequenced in a study of spatial heterogeneity in lung cancer. Study-level results: The number of expanded tumor alpha and beta chains correlated with mutation number.

Regarding time point: sample taken at primary tumor resection. Their antigens are not known. TCRdb independently ran MiXCR on the 5' RACE reads; one entry per CDR3 protein. The profile covers around 11,000 distinct CDR3 sequences, with approximately 8% appearing a single time and about 20% taken by the ten largest. Here the sequenced sample was lung tumor tissue, taken at surgery. These receptors were obtained from a female donor with early-stage non-small cell lung cancer.

The chain carries TRBV9 and TRBJ2-2; D is perhaps TRBD1 (6 bases). Germline assignment: CDR1 SGDLS and CDR2 YYNGEE. The CDR3 consists of 16 residues. The ends were cut back, 0 bases at V and 3 bases at J, with 12 bases in the middle. CDR3 region: CASSVAAGEYTGELFF. CDR3 coding DNA: TGTGCCAGCAGCGTAGCGGCAGGGGAATACACCGGGGAGCTGTTTTTT.

This clonotype was counted at least ten times. The chain employs TRBV5-6 and TRBJ2-5, with 8 bases lining up with TRBD2. Germline values: CDR1 SGHDT, CDR2 YYEEEE. V was clipped by 1 base and J by 7 bases; unmatched bases: 9. CDR3 length equals 15 residues. The CDR3 spells CASSLSAGGRVTQYF. CDR3 nucleotide sequence: TGTGCCAGCAGCTTGTCCGCGGGGGGCCGGGTGACCCAGTACTTC.

This chain uses TRBV28 with TRBJ1-5; no clear D. Deletions cut 8 bases from V and 6 bases from J, with 14 bases between. Germline loops: CDR1 MDHEN, CDR2 SYDVKM. The CDR3 length is 13 residues. This CDR3 is CASPTIRGQPQHF. Written as DNA, the CDR3 is TGTGCCAGCCCTACTATCCGGGGTCAGCCCCAGCATTTT. Full variable domain (remainder filled in from reference TRBV28 and TRBJ1-5): DVKVTQSSRYLVKRTGEKVFLECVQDMDHENMFWYRQDPGLGLRLIYFSYDVKMKEKGDIPEGYSVSREKKERFSLILESASTNQTSMYLCASPTIRGQPQHFGDGTRLSIL.

This clonotype has a count of ten or more. V is TRBV12-3 or TRBV12-4 and J is TRBJ2-6; D is possibly TRBD2 (6 bases). This CDR3 spans 14 amino acids. Deletions cut 5 bases from V and 2 bases from J, with 7 bases between. The CDR3 region is CASSGGPGANVLTF. CDR3 nucleotide sequence: TGTGCCAGCAGTGGAGGGCCTGGGGCCAACGTCCTGACTTTC.

This clonotype is medium-sized. The chain joins TRBV6-6 to TRBJ1-1, with D perhaps matching TRBD1 (5 bases). Germline V CDR1 and CDR2: MNHNY, SVGAGI (reference sequence). The CDR3 length is 14 residues. The V gene lost 4 bases and the J gene lost 3 bases, with 12 bases spanning the gap. In nucleotides, the CDR3 is TGTGCCAGCAGTTTCGACCCAGGGTACACTGAAGCTTTCTTT. Residues: CASSFDPGYTEAFF.

This clonotype has a count of ten or more. The rearrangement links TRBV28 to TRBJ2-2, with 9 bases matching TRBD2. CDR3 size: 18 residues. In germline, CDR1 is MDHEN, CDR2 SYDVKM. Germline trimming cut 2 bases from V and 5 bases from J; bases unmatched to any gene: 12. CDR3 sequence: CASSLRRDSGGGTGELFF. CDR3 sequence (DNA): TGTGCCAGCAGTTTAAGAAGGGATAGCGGGGGTGGAACCGGGGAGCTGTTTTTT.

This clonotype has at least ten counts. This chain links TRBV20-1 with TRBJ1-2; maybe TRBD1 (5 bases). Germline V gene sequence: CDR1 DFQATT, CDR2 SNEGSKA (reference sequence). Trimming removed 1 base at V and 0 bases at J, with 12 bases between. CDR3 size: 15 residues. The CDR3 nucleotides are TGCAGTGCTAGAGCGGGACCGCTCTCTAACTATGGCTACACCTTC. This codes for CSARAGPLSNYGYTF.

Remarks on this clonotype: A much larger clone differs from this one at a single base, so this may be a read error. V gene TRBV20-1 combines with J gene TRBJ2-5; D is possibly TRBD2 (6 bases). V lost 3 bases and J 4 bases, leaving 15 bases between the germline ends. The CDR3 contains 14 residues. Germline V CDR1 and CDR2: DFQATT, SNEGSKA (reference sequence). Here the CDR3 DNA reads TGCAGTGCTAGCCCGGCGGGGATCCGAGAGACCCAGTACTTC. It yields the protein CSASPAGIRETQYF.

This clonotype showed up many times. The chain uses TRBV12-5 and TRBJ2-7; D possibly corresponds to TRBD1 (5 bases). Trimming removed 2 bases at V and 0 bases at J, with 14 bases between. The germline V gene encodes CDR1 LGHNT and CDR2 FRNRAP. The CDR3 totals 16 residues. In DNA, the CDR3 is TGTGCTAGTGGTTTGATCTCGACAGCTAACTCCTACGAGCAGTACTTC. Its protein product is CASGLISTANSYEQYF.

This clonotype was seen many times. The genes are TRBV28 and TRBJ1-2; D uncertain. The CDR3 runs to 13 residues. V dropped 10 bases and J dropped 2 bases, with 14 bases sitting between them. Germline CDR1 MDHEN, CDR2 SYDVKM. This chain's CDR3 is CATIALSNYGYTF. The CDR3 coding sequence is TGTGCCACCATAGCTCTATCAAACTATGGCTACACCTTC.

By sample share, this clonotype is medium-sized (0.01 to 0.1%). The CDR3 region is CASDGPGTSGGRQFF. CDR3 DNA sequence: TGTGCCAGCGATGGCCCCGGGACTAGCGGGGGGAGGCAGTTCTTC. The chain joins TRBV7-9 to TRBJ2-1, with TRBD2 matching over 15 bases. The length of the CDR3 is 15 residues. The V gene's germline CDR1 is SEHNR and CDR2 FQNEAQ (reference sequence). Unmatched junction bases numbered 11, after V lost 8 bases and J lost 12 bases. Full variable domain (outside the CDR3, taken from reference TRBV7-9 and TRBJ2-1): DTGVSQNPRHKITKRGQNVTFRCDPISEHNRLYWYRQTLGQGPEFLTYFQNEAQLEKSRLLSDRFSAERPKGSFSTLEIQRTEQGDSAMYLCASDGPGTSGGRQFFGPGTRLTVL.

By share, this clonotype counts as medium-sized (0.01 to 0.1%). The chain is built from TRBV5-4 and TRBJ2-2; D is unresolved. The CDR3 consists of 12 residues. Germline V gene data show CDR1 as SGHNT and CDR2 as YYREEE (reference sequence). V was pared by 2 bases and J by 2 bases, with 1 base between. This chain's CDR3 is CASSFNTGELFF. In nucleotides, the CDR3 is TGTGCCAGCAGCTTCAACACCGGGGAGCTGTTTTTT.

This clonotype came up many times. The chain couples TRBV9 to TRBJ2-5; TRBD1 matches at 7 bases. CDR3 size: 14 residues. Germline CDR1 reads SGDLS; CDR2 reads YYNGEE. J gave up 9 bases and V 0 bases, and 8 bases lay outside the gene matches. The DNA of the CDR3 is TGTGCCAGCAGCGTAGCTACAGGGGCTTGGGCCCAGTACTTC. It translates to CASSVATGAWAQYF.

Many counts were recorded for this clonotype. The rearrangement links TRBV9 to TRBJ2-7, with D perhaps assigned TRBD1 or TRBD2 (5 bases each). CDR1 and CDR2 from the germline V gene are SGDLS and YYNGEE. V was shortened by 3 bases and J by 2 bases, with 15 bases between the two germline ends. CDR3 length: 15 residues. The CDR3 loop reads CASSGGGDEAYEQYF. In DNA, the CDR3 is TGTGCCAGCAGCGGGGGTGGGGACGAAGCCTACGAGCAGTACTTC.

The sample holds many counts of this clonotype. The gene calls are TRBV6-2 or TRBV6-3 and TRBJ1-5; TRBD1 is a possible D gene (5 bases). This CDR3 contains 14 residues. Per the germline V gene, CDR1 is MNHEY and CDR2 is SVGEGT. Trimming shortened V by 2 bases and J by 7 bases, and 12 bases separated the two germline ends. The CDR3 DNA reads TGTGCCAGCAGTTACGGGGCTCCAAACCAGCCCCAGCATTTT. Residues: CASSYGAPNQPQHF.

This clonotype is medium-sized (0.01 to 0.1%) within its sample. This sequence joins TRBV9 and TRBJ2-7, with D possibly being TRBD2 (5 bases). There are 14 residues in the CDR3. Deletions cut 5 bases from V and 2 bases from J, with 14 bases between. CDR1 and CDR2 (germline): SGDLS, YYNGEE. CDR3 in amino acids: CASSVNSVTYEQYF. The CDR3 nucleotides are TGTGCCAGCAGTGTAAATAGCGTAACCTACGAGCAGTACTTC.

This clonotype was counted many times. V usage is TRBV6-6 and J usage is TRBJ1-1; D may be TRBD1 (5 bases). This CDR3 region has 13 residues. Germline assignment: CDR1 MNHNY and CDR2 SVGAGI (reference sequence). V was pared by 5 bases and J by 4 bases, with 11 bases between. The chain's CDR3 is CASSPGGSTEAFF. The CDR3 region has the DNA TGTGCCAGCAGTCCCGGGGGGTCCACTGAAGCTTTCTTT.

This clonotype is termed medium-sized. The V call is TRBV11-2, the J call TRBJ1-5; no clear D. The CDR3 totals 13 residues. Per germline, CDR1 SGHAT and CDR2 FQNNGV. V lost 3 bases to trimming and J lost 6 bases, with 9 bases between them. CDR3 nucleotides: TGTGCCAGCAGCTTGGGTAAGGGTCAGCCCCAGCATTTT. As protein: CASSLGKGQPQHF.

In its sample, this clonotype was seen many times. The gene calls are TRBV3-1 and TRBJ2-1, with no clear D. Germline CDR1 reads LGHDT; CDR2 reads YNNKEL (reference sequence). Trimming cost V 5 bases and J 1 base, with 0 bases left between them. This CDR3 is built from 11 residues. The CDR3 sequence: CASSSYNEQFF. The CDR3 coding sequence is TGTGCCAGCAGCTCCTACAATGAGCAGTTCTTC.

This clonotype has ten or more counts. The chain is built from TRBV28 and TRBJ1-2; D uncertain. The V gene's germline CDR1 is MDHEN and CDR2 SYDVKM. Trimming left V 2 bases short and J 4 bases short, with 11 bases between. This CDR3 is built from 14 residues. This CDR3 reads CASSLGQRIYGYTF. In DNA, the CDR3 is TGTGCCAGCAGTTTAGGTCAGAGAATCTATGGCTACACCTTC.

This clonotype was detected only a few times. At one end, the junction sequence differs from germline, possibly due to a read error. The chain carries TRBV6-5 and TRBJ1-4; D is unresolved. This CDR3 is 14 amino acids long. Germline V gene data show CDR1 as MNHEY and CDR2 as SVGAGI. This CDR3 is CASSPGPGLERLFF. In DNA, the CDR3 is TGTGCCAGCAGTCCCGGGCCGGGGTTGGAAAGACTGTTTTTT.

A single count supports this clonotype. Just one base apart from a much larger clone, this may be a read error. This rearrangement joins TRBV3-1 to TRBJ1-6; D might be TRBD1 (6 bases). Germline CDR1 and CDR2: LGHDT and YNNKEL (reference sequence). This CDR3 spans 15 amino acids. The CDR3 reads CVSSWGPGTFEPLHF. CDR3 coding DNA: TGTGTCAGCAGCTGGGGGCCTGGAACATTTGAACCCCTCCACTTT.

In its sample, this clonotype is medium-sized. The chain has TRBV6-5 and TRBJ1-1; possibly TRBD1 for D (5 bases). The CDR3 totals 17 residues. Trimming stripped 0 bases from V and 1 base from J, with 15 bases between. Germline V gene data show CDR1 as MNHEY and CDR2 as SVGAGI. In DNA form, the CDR3 reads TGTGCCAGCAGTTACTCGGCTCGTCAGGGCTCGAACACTGAAGCTTTCTTT. It encodes CASSYSARQGSNTEAFF.

This clonotype was picked up many times. The chain couples TRBV7-3 to TRBJ1-1; D is possibly TRBD1 (5 bases). This CDR3 comprises 13 residues. Germline V gives CDR1 SGHTA, CDR2 FQGTGA. Trimming stripped 3 bases from V and 4 bases from J, with 9 bases between. This CDR3 reads CASSFGRATEAFF. The CDR3 DNA is TGTGCCAGCAGCTTTGGCAGGGCCACTGAAGCTTTCTTT.

This clonotype was seen a few times. V usage is TRBV28 and J usage is TRBJ2-3; no clear D. V shed 6 bases and J shed 5 bases, with 12 bases lying between them. In germline, CDR1 is MDHEN, CDR2 SYDVKM. The CDR3 has 13 residues. The CDR3 DNA is TGTGCCAGCAGCCTTCGGACGGGAGATACGCAGTATTTT. It yields the protein CASSLRTGDTQYF.

This clonotype was recorded many times. The rearrangement joins TRBV6-1 to TRBJ2-7, with 7 bases aligning to TRBD1. The germline gives CDR1 MNHNS, CDR2 SASEGT. With 8 bases clipped from V and 1 base from J, the junction kept 11 bases outside the gene matches. CDR3 size: 15 residues. CDR3 sequence (DNA): TGTGCCAGCCTAAAGGGACAGCTCATTTCCTACGAGCAGTACTTC. Its translation is CASLKGQLISYEQYF.

This clonotype was picked up many times. V and J are TRBV6-6 and TRBJ2-2; D may be TRBD1 (5 bases). CDR1 and CDR2 (germline): MNHNY, SVGAGI (reference sequence). The CDR3 sequence is 17 residues long. The V end was cut by 0 bases, the J end by 4 bases, with 15 bases between. CDR3 region: CASSYSGPGRGTGELFF. As DNA, the CDR3 is TGTGCCAGCAGTTACTCGGGCCCCGGAAGGGGCACCGGGGAGCTGTTTTTT.

This clonotype was seen ten or more times. CDR3 DNA: TGTGCCTCCCCGAGTGCCACCGGGGAGCTGTTTTTT. Encoded protein: CASPSATGELFF. The chain has TRBV30 and TRBJ2-2; D not certain. Trimming removed 7 bases at V and 4 bases at J, with 10 bases between. The CDR3 spans 12 residues. Germline V gives CDR1 GTSNPN, CDR2 SVGIG (reference sequence).

This clonotype was counted ten times or more. The rearrangement links TRBV27 to TRBJ1-5; D might be TRBD1 (5 bases). The CDR3 sequence is 15 residues long. Trimming pared 4 bases from V and 0 bases from J, leaving 10 bases between. The germline V gene has CDR1 MNHEY and CDR2 SMNVEV (reference sequence). The CDR3 coding sequence is TGTGCCAGCAGTTCGCAGGGAATTAGCAATCAGCCCCAGCATTTT. This encodes CASSSQGISNQPQHF.

Ten or more counts support this clonotype. This chain uses TRBV27 with TRBJ1-6, with unresolved D. Germline values: CDR1 MNHEY, CDR2 SMNVEV (reference sequence). Trimming stripped 1 base from V and 8 bases from J, with 9 bases between. CDR3 size: 14 residues. CDR3 bases: TGTGCCAGCAGTTTATTCGGGCGGGATTCACCCCTCCACTTT. Translation: CASSLFGRDSPLHF.

This clonotype was detected ten times or more. The chain joins TRBV19 to TRBJ1-2; TRBD1 matches at 7 bases. CDR1 is LNHDA, CDR2 SQIVND, per germline (reference sequence). J lost 0 bases, V lost 0 bases, and 1 base had no gene match. The CDR3 is made up of 15 amino acids. CDR3 sequence: CASSIDQGANYGYTF. The CDR3 bases are TGTGCCAGTAGTATAGACCAGGGGGCTAACTATGGCTACACCTTC.

By share, this clonotype ranks as medium-sized. The chain has TRBV20-1 and TRBJ1-2; D is unresolved. The V end lost 6 bases, the J end lost 1 base, and 12 bases lay between the germline ends. Germline CDR1 DFQATT, CDR2 SNEGSKA (reference sequence). This CDR3 comprises 13 residues. In nucleotides, the CDR3 is TGCAGTGCCTCCCGAGCCGATAACTATGGCTACACCTTC. It codes for CSASRADNYGYTF.